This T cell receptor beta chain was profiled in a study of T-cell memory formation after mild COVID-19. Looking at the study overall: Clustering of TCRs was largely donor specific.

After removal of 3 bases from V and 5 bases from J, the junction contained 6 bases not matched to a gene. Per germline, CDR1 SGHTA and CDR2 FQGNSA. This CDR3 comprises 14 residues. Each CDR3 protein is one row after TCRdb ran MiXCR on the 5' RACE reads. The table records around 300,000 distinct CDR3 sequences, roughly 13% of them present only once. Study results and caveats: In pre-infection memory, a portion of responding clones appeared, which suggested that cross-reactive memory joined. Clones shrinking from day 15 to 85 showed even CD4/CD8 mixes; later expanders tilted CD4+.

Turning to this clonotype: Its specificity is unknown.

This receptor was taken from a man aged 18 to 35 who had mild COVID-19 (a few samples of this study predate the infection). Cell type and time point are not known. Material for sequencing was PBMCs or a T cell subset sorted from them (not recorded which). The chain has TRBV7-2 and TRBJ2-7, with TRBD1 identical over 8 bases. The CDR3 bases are TGTGCCAGCAGCTTGGACAGGGAGAGCGACGAGCAGTACTTC. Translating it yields CASSLDRESDEQYF. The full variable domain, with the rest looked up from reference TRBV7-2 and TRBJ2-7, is GAGVSQSPSNKVTEKGKDVELRCDPISGHTALYWYRQSLGQGLEFLIYFQGNSAPDKSGLPSDRFSAERTGGSVSTLTIQRTQQEDSAVYLCASSLDRESDEQYFGPGTRLTVT.